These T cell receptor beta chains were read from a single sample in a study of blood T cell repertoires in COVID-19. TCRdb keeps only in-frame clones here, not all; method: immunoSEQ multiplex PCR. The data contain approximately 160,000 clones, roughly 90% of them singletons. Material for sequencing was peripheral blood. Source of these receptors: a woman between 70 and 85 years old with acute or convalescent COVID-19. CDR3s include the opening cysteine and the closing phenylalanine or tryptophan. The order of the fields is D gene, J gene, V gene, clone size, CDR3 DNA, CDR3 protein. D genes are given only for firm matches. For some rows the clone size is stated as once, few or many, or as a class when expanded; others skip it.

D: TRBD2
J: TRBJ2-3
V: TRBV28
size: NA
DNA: TGTGCCAGCAGCCTTTCTAGCGGGGGGCGTGGCACAGATACGCAGTATTTT
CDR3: CASSLSSGGRGTDTQYF

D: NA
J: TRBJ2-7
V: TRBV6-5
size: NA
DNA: TGTGCCAGCAGGGGACTTGGGGAGCGGTTCTACGAGCAGTACTTC
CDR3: CASRGLGERFYEQYF

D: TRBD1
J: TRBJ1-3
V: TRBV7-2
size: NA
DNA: TGTGCCAGCAGCTTAGACAGGGGGCGCCGTGGAAACACCATATATTTT
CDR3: CASSLDRGRRGNTIYF

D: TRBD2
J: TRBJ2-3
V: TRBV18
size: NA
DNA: TGTGCCAGCTCACCCCTAGCGGATAGCACAGATACGCAGTATTTT
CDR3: CASSPLADSTDTQYF

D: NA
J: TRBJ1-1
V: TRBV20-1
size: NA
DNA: TGCAGTGCTAATACACACCTTGAAGCTTTCTTT
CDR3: CSANTHLEAFF

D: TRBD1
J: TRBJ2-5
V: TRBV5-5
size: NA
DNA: TGTGCCAGCAGCTTCGCCGATGCAGGGGGCATGGAGACCCAGTACTTC
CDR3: CASSFADAGGMETQYF

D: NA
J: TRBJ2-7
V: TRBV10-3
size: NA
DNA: TGTGCCATCAACCGGGGAGGGACAACACACGAGCAGTACTTC
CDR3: CAINRGGTTHEQYF

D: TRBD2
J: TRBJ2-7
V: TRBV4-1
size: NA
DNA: TGCGCCAGCAGCCAAGAATCGGGGACTAGTCTTTGGTACGAGCAGTACTTC
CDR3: CASSQESGTSLWYEQYF

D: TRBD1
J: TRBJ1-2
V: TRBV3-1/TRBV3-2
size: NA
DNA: TGTGCCAGCAGCCCTCCGACAGGGTTGAGGTATGGCTACACCTTC
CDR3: CASSPPTGLRYGYTF

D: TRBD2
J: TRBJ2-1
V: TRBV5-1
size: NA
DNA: TGCGCCAGCAGCTTACTAGCGGGGTCCTACAATGAGCAGTTCTTC
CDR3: CASSLLAGSYNEQFF

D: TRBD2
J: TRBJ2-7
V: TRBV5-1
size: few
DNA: TGCGCCAGCAGCTTTAGCGGGAGTAACGGCGAGCAGTACTTC
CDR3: CASSFSGSNGEQYF

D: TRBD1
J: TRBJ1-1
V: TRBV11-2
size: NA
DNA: TGTGCCAGCAGCTTAGAGACAGGGGGAGCTTTCTTT
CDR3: CASSLETGGAFF

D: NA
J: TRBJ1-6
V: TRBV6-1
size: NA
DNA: TGTGCCAGCAGTGAGGTTGCAGGGCAATGGGTTAATTCACCCCTCCACTTT
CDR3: CASSEVAGQWVNSPLHF

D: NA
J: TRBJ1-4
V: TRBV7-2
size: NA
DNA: TGTGCCAGCAGCCCTATGCGGGGGGCGCGGGGTGAAAAACTGTTTTTT
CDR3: CASSPMRGARGEKLFF

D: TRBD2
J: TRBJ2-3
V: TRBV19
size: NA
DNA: TGTGCCAGTAGTATAGCTCTAGCGGTGGGCACAGATACGCAGTATTTT
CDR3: CASSIALAVGTDTQYF

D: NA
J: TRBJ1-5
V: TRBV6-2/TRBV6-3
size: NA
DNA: TGTGCCAGCAGTTGGCGGGCGTTCTGGAATCAGCCCCAGCATTTT
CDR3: CASSWRAFWNQPQHF

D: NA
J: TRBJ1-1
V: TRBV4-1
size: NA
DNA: TGCGCCAGCAGCCGGGTAGTACAGGGTAAGAACACTGAAGCTTTCTTT
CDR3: CASSRVVQGKNTEAFF

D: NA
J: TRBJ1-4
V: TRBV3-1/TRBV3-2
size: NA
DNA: TGTGCCAGCAGCCACCGGAGACCGAATGAAAAACTGTTTTTT
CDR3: CASSHRRPNEKLFF

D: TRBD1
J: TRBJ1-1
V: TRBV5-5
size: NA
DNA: TGTGCCAGCATGACAGGGAACGGGTTGAACACTGAAGCTTTCTTT
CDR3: CASMTGNGLNTEAFF

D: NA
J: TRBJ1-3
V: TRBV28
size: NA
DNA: TGTGCCAGCAGTTTCGGGGGGCACTCTGGAAACACCATATATTTT
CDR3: CASSFGGHSGNTIYF

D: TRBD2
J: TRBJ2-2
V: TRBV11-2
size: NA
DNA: TGTGCCAGCGGATCCCCTAGCGGGAGTAATACCGGGGAGCTGTTTTTT
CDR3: CASGSPSGSNTGELFF

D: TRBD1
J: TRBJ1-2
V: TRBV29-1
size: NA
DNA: TGCAGCGTTGAAGAGACAGGGCGGTATGGCTACACCTTC
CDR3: CSVEETGRYGYTF

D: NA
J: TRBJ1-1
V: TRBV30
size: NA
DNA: TGTGCCTGGAGTGTACAGGGTTACACTGAAGCTTTCTTT
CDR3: CAWSVQGYTEAFF

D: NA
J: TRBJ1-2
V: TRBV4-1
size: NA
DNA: TGCGCCAGCAGCCAAGAGGCCTATGGCTACACCTTC
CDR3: CASSQEAYGYTF

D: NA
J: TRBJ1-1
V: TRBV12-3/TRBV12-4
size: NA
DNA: TGTGCCAGCAGTTTAACCGGGATATCGGCTTTCTTT
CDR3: CASSLTGISAFF

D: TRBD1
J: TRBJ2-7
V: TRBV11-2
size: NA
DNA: TGTGCCAGCAGCACCCGACAGGGGGCATGGGAGCAGTACTTC
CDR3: CASSTRQGAWEQYF

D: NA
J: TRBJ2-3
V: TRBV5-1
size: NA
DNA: TGCGCCAGCAGCGTATGGACAGCAGATACGCAGTATTTT
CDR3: CASSVWTADTQYF

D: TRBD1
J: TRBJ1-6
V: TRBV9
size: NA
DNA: TGTGCCAGCAGCCCTCGGGACAGGGGTTTTTCACCCCTCCACTTT
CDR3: CASSPRDRGFSPLHF

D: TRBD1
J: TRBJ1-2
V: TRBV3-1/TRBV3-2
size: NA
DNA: TGTGCCAGCAGCCAACTCAGGGCAGGGGGCCACTATGGCTACACCTTC
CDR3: CASSQLRAGGHYGYTF

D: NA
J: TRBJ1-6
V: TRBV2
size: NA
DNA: TGTGCCAGCAGTGAATGGGTGGGGAGGGGTTCACCCCTCCACTTT
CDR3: CASSEWVGRGSPLHF

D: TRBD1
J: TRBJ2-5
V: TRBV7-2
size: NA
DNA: TGTGCCAGCAGCGGACGGACAGGGGGCGTAAGAGAGACCCAGTACTTC
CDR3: CASSGRTGGVRETQYF

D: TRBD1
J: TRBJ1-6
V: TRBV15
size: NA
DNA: TGTGCCACCAGCAGAGATCGGGACAGCTATAATTCACCCCTCCACTTT
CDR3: CATSRDRDSYNSPLHF

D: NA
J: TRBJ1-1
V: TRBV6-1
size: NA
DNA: TGTGCCAGCAGTCCCCAGTCTAACACTGAAGCTTTCTTT
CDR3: CASSPQSNTEAFF

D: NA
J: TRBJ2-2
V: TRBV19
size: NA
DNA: TGTGCCAGTACCGGGACCGGGGAGCTGTTTTTT
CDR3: CASTGTGELFF

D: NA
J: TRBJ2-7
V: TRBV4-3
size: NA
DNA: TGCGCCAGCAGCCGCCAGGGCGGGGGACATAACTACGAGCAGTACTTC
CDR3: CASSRQGGGHNYEQYF

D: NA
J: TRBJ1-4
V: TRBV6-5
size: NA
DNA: TGTGCCAGCACCCCGGGGCGGGGGTACGGTAAACTGTTTTTT
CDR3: CASTPGRGYGKLFF